The rows below give T cell receptor beta chains drawn from one sample of a study of technical replicates of blood from a few donors. TCRdb's table, derived via immunoSEQ multiplex PCR, lists solely in-frame clones and lacks some. This sample has around 70,000 clones, with approximately 95% found just once. The sequenced material came from T cells isolated from PBMCs. The receptors were gathered from a human donor in good health. The CDR3 runs from the conserved cysteine through the conserved F or W. Each record gives: V gene, D gene, clone size, J gene, CDR3 DNA, CDR3 protein. D genes are given only for firm matches. The listing skips clone size in some rows; elsewhere it reads once, few, many or a size class.

v_gene: TRBV29-1; d_gene: NA; abundance: NA; j_gene: TRBJ2-7; CDR3nt: TGCAGCGTTGAAAGGGGTCCCTACGAGCAGTACTTC; CDR3aa: CSVERGPYEQYF
v_gene: TRBV27; d_gene: NA; abundance: NA; j_gene: TRBJ2-7; CDR3nt: TGTGCCAGCAGTTTAAGGAGGGGCTACGAGCAGTACTTC; CDR3aa: CASSLRRGYEQYF
v_gene: TRBV27; d_gene: TRBD2; abundance: NA; j_gene: TRBJ2-1; CDR3nt: TGTGCCAGCAGTCTGGGACTAGCGGGATTTTATGAGCAGTTCTTC; CDR3aa: CASSLGLAGFYEQFF
v_gene: TRBV2; d_gene: NA; abundance: NA; j_gene: TRBJ2-3; CDR3nt: TGTGCCAGCAGTGAACCCGTCAGTACGCAGTATTTT; CDR3aa: CASSEPVSTQYF
v_gene: TRBV2; d_gene: NA; abundance: once; j_gene: TRBJ2-7; CDR3nt: TGTGCCAGCAGCTATACAGGGAACGAGCAGTACTTC; CDR3aa: CASSYTGNEQYF
v_gene: TRBV11-3; d_gene: NA; abundance: NA; j_gene: TRBJ1-1; CDR3nt: TGTGCCAGCAGCCCCAGAGGAGGGAACACTGAAGCTTTCTTT; CDR3aa: CASSPRGGNTEAFF
v_gene: TRBV12-5; d_gene: NA; abundance: NA; j_gene: TRBJ2-1; CDR3nt: TGTGCTAGTGCCCCGTCAGGGGTAGGCAATGAGCAGTTCTTC; CDR3aa: CASAPSGVGNEQFF
v_gene: TRBV2; d_gene: NA; abundance: NA; j_gene: TRBJ2-3; CDR3nt: TGTGCCAGCACGGGTTTTGATACGCAGTATTTT; CDR3aa: CASTGFDTQYF
v_gene: TRBV7-8; d_gene: NA; abundance: NA; j_gene: TRBJ1-2; CDR3nt: TGTGCCAGCAGCTCCGGGGGGGGCTATGGCTACACCTTC; CDR3aa: CASSSGGGYGYTF
v_gene: TRBV11-2; d_gene: NA; abundance: NA; j_gene: TRBJ1-1; CDR3nt: TGTGCCAGCAGCTTAAGCCTGCTGAACACTGAAGCTTTCTTT; CDR3aa: CASSLSLLNTEAFF
v_gene: TRBV18; d_gene: TRBD1; abundance: NA; j_gene: TRBJ2-7; CDR3nt: TGTGCCAGCTCACCCACGGCACAGGGGGACGTCGAGCAGTACTTC; CDR3aa: CASSPTAQGDVEQYF
v_gene: TRBV18; d_gene: TRBD2; abundance: NA; j_gene: TRBJ2-1; CDR3nt: TGTGCCAGCTCACCGGGAGGGTTAATGGGTTCCCCCAAACTCGATGAGCAGTTCTTC; CDR3aa: CASSPGGLMGSPKLDEQFF
v_gene: TRBV9; d_gene: NA; abundance: NA; j_gene: TRBJ2-7; CDR3nt: TGTGCCAGCAGCGTAGGTATTCAGGGCCCCTACGAGCAGTACTTC; CDR3aa: CASSVGIQGPYEQYF
v_gene: TRBV15; d_gene: NA; abundance: once; j_gene: TRBJ1-1; CDR3nt: TGTGCCACCAGTCAACAGGGAAACACTGAAGCTTTCTTT; CDR3aa: CATSQQGNTEAFF
v_gene: TRBV9; d_gene: NA; abundance: NA; j_gene: TRBJ1-2; CDR3nt: TGTGCCAGCAGCGCGACAGGCCGCTACACCTTC; CDR3aa: CASSATGRYTF
v_gene: TRBV7-9; d_gene: TRBD2; abundance: once; j_gene: TRBJ2-3; CDR3nt: TGTGCCAGCAGCTTAGATGCGGGGGGCACAGATACGCAGTATTTT; CDR3aa: CASSLDAGGTDTQYF
v_gene: TRBV19; d_gene: TRBD1; abundance: NA; j_gene: TRBJ1-5; CDR3nt: TGTGCCAGTAGTCTCGGACAGGGCAATCAGCCCCAGCATTTT; CDR3aa: CASSLGQGNQPQHF
v_gene: TRBV6-5; d_gene: NA; abundance: NA; j_gene: TRBJ1-2; CDR3nt: TGTGCCAGCAGTTCGACAGCCTATGGCTACACCTTC; CDR3aa: CASSSTAYGYTF
v_gene: TRBV13; d_gene: TRBD2; abundance: NA; j_gene: TRBJ2-3; CDR3nt: TGTGCCAGCAGCCCCCCCTCTAGCGGCCCAGATACGCAGTATTTT; CDR3aa: CASSPPSSGPDTQYF
v_gene: TRBV29-1; d_gene: NA; abundance: NA; j_gene: TRBJ2-1; CDR3nt: TGCAGCGTTGAGGTAGCGACCTACAATGAGCAGTTCTTC; CDR3aa: CSVEVATYNEQFF
v_gene: TRBV11-2; d_gene: TRBD2; abundance: NA; j_gene: TRBJ2-5; CDR3nt: TGTGCCAGCAGAAGCCCTTTGGGAGGGTTAGAGACCCAGTACTTC; CDR3aa: CASRSPLGGLETQYF
v_gene: TRBV7-9; d_gene: TRBD2; abundance: NA; j_gene: TRBJ2-1; CDR3nt: TGTGCCAGCAGCCTTTTAGCGGGTGAGCAGTTCTTC; CDR3aa: CASSLLAGEQFF
v_gene: TRBV14; d_gene: NA; abundance: NA; j_gene: TRBJ2-7; CDR3nt: TGTGCCAGCAGCCAAGACAGCAATCCGAGGGAGCAGTACTTC; CDR3aa: CASSQDSNPREQYF